Sequencing of this T cell receptor (beta chain) was carried out in a study of tumor and adjacent non-tumor tissue in lung cancer. Three rounds of nested PCR, following a modified ARM-PCR protocol, produced the TCRbeta library. TCRdb fed the multiplex PCR reads into MiXCR, producing one record per CDR3 protein. This table has 78,000 or so distinct CDR3 sequences, 80% to 85% appearing once. Study-level findings and limits: In normal lung, the top 100 clones were significantly more dominant than in tumor. Significantly higher TCR diversity was found in tumor than normal lung.

RNA was extracted from bulk tissue without any cell sorting. This clonotype was found once. The target antigen is unknown. The V end was cut by 4 bases, the J end by 1 base, with 13 bases between. Germline CDR1 and CDR2: KGHDR and SFDVKD. The CDR3 has 16 amino acids. This rearrangement joins TRBV24-1 to TRBJ2-1, with unresolved D. Specimen: lung tumor tissue. This TCR derives from a woman between 50 and 59 years old with non-small cell lung cancer. The DNA for the CDR3 is TGTGCCACCAGTGAGGCCAGTAGGAGATCCTACAATGAGCAGTTCTTC. This translates into CATSEASRRSYNEQFF.